This T cell receptor (beta chain) came from a study of technical replicates of blood from a few donors. Assay: immunoSEQ multiplex PCR; the TCRdb copy retains only in-frame clones and omits some. The top ten hold about 4.9% of the sample, which has 60,000 to 80,000 clones, 80% to 95% seen once. The length of the CDR3 is 15 residues. V lost 3 bases and J lost 2, with 12 bases in between. Germline values: CDR1 SGHRS, CDR2 YFSETQ. The chain carries TRBV5-1 and TRBJ2-1, with TRBD1 as a possible D gene (6 bases). The clonotype was recovered from a human donor in good health. Some clones in this sample may be carry-over from other donors' samples. Material: PBMCs. The CDR3 DNA reads as TGCGCCAGCAGCTCCCAGGGGAATACCTACAATGAGCAGTTCTTC. It translates to CASSSQGNTYNEQFF.